This note documents a single T cell receptor beta chain sequence. Assay used: immunoSEQ multiplex PCR; TCRdb lists only in-frame clones, some missing. The data hold 120,000 to 150,000 clones, with about nine tenths observed a single time. These data come from a study of Ad26.COV2.S vaccination and SARS-CoV-2 variants. The germline V gene encodes CDR1 SGHTA and CDR2 FQGNSA. The CDR3 runs to 14 residues. V was cut by 5 bases and J by 3 bases, with 13 bases left in between. This receptor was obtained from a human donor who had recovered from COVID-19. The material sequenced was peripheral blood, taken after recovery from COVID-19. The rearrangement joins TRBV7-2 to TRBJ1-2, with D unclear. The CDR3 region has the DNA TGTGCCAGCAGCCGGTACACAAGCGACTATGGCTACACCTTC. Amino acids: CASSRYTSDYGYTF.